Below, 9 T cell receptor beta chains from the same sample are listed, as sequenced in a study of a mutant IDH1 vaccine in newly diagnosed glioma. Their specific antigens are unknown. Sequencing was performed with immunoSEQ multiplex PCR; in TCRdb, only in-frame clones are kept and a portion is missing. The data hold under 50,000 clones, with 70% to 90% observed a single time. The time point denotes: week 35, safety follow-up. In the vaccine, a single dose held 300 ug of the mutant IDH1 20-mer peptide, along with topical imiquimod. Sequences were derived from PBMCs, sampled from a glioma patient whose treatment included an IDH1 peptide vaccine. These receptor sequences come from a woman aged 35 to 49 with glioma.

The chain joins TRBV29-1 to TRBJ1-3; D remains unclear. Germline CDR1 and CDR2: SQVTM and ANQGSEA. The CDR3 is 15 residues long. V lost 4 bases, J lost 0 bases, and 13 bases lay in between. The CDR3 protein is CSVAGSSNSGNTIYF. CDR3 in DNA: TGCAGCGTTGCGGGGAGCAGTAACTCTGGAAACACCATATATTTT.

This CDR3 reads CASSPGNGQYF. CDR3 nucleotides: TGTGCCAGCAGTCCGGGGAACGGGCAGTACTTC. The chain combines TRBV28 with TRBJ2-7; TRBD2 might be the D (5 bases). Germline values: CDR1 MDHEN, CDR2 SYDVKM. The CDR3 is made up of 11 amino acids. V shed 5 bases and J shed 9 bases, with 11 bases lying between them.

V is TRBV2 and J is TRBJ2-7; perhaps TRBD1 as D (5 bases). The CDR3 spans 14 residues. The V gene's germline CDR1 is SNHLY and CDR2 FYNNEI. V was trimmed by 6 bases and J by 0 bases, leaving 12 bases between them. As DNA, the CDR3 is TGTGCCAGCAGGCGAGACAGAGGCTCCTACGAGCAGTACTTC. Encoded protein: CASRRDRGSYEQYF.

The J gene is TRBJ2-7, the V gene TRBV6-5; 8 bases match TRBD1. Germline CDR1 is MNHEY and CDR2 is SVGAGI. The CDR3 spans 12 residues. V was clipped by 4 bases and J by 6 bases; unmatched bases: 2. As DNA, the CDR3 is TGTGCCAGCAGTTCGACAGGGGCCGAGCAGTACTTC. Encoded protein: CASSSTGAEQYF.

This rearrangement joins TRBV2 to TRBJ1-4; D gene unclear. This CDR3 is 16 amino acids long. The germline V gene encodes CDR1 SNHLY and CDR2 FYNNEI. Between the trimmed V and J ends, which lost 3 bases and 2 bases, there was a span of 13 bases. The chain's CDR3 is CASSDSGDSTNEKLFF. CDR3 nucleotides: TGTGCCAGCAGTGATTCCGGAGATTCGACTAATGAAAAACTGTTTTTT.

The V and J genes are TRBV28 and TRBJ2-5; no clear D. V shed 1 base and J shed 1 base, with 16 bases lying between them. Germline V gives CDR1 MDHEN, CDR2 SYDVKM. The CDR3 runs to 17 residues. CDR3 loop: CASSLSVGTKFQETQYF. CDR3 DNA: TGTGCCAGCAGTTTATCCGTAGGAACCAAATTCCAAGAGACCCAGTACTTC.

The V call is TRBV4-1, the J call TRBJ1-4, with TRBD1 matching 7 bases. There are 13 residues in the CDR3. With 3 bases clipped from V and 11 bases from J, the junction kept 6 bases outside the gene matches. Germline CDR1 MGHRA, CDR2 YSYEKL. The CDR3 here is CASSQPGQAKLFF. DNA for the CDR3: TGCGCCAGCAGCCAGCCCGGACAGGCGAAACTGTTTTTT.

The chain has TRBV15 and TRBJ2-1; D gene uncertain. Between the trimmed V and J ends, which lost 3 bases and 2 bases, there was a span of 11 bases. The length of the CDR3 is 15 residues. Germline assignment: CDR1 LNHNV and CDR2 YYDKDF (reference sequence). The CDR3 reads CATSRTDQTYNEQFF. The CDR3 bases are TGTGCCACCAGCAGGACGGATCAAACCTACAATGAGCAGTTCTTC.

This clone has more than one count but fewer than ten. The chain is built from TRBV4-1 and TRBJ1-5; D might be TRBD1 (6 bases). Trimming stripped 3 bases from V and 0 bases from J, with 15 bases between. Per germline, CDR1 MGHRA and CDR2 YSYEKL. The CDR3 sequence is 17 residues long. The CDR3 DNA is TGCGCCAGCAGCCACGTACTACAGGGTCTTAGCAATCAGCCCCAGCATTTT. This codes for CASSHVLQGLSNQPQHF.